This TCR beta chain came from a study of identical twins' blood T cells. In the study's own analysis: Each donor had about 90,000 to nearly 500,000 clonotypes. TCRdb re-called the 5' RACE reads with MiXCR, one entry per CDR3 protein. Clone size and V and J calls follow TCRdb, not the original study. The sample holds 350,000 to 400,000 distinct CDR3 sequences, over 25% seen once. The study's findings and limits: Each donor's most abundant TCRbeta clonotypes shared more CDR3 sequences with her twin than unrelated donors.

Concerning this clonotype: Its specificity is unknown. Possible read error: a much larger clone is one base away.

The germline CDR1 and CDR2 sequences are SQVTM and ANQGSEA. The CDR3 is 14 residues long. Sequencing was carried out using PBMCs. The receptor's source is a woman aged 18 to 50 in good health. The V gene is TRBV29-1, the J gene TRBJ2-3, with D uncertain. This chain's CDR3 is CGVSFGASTDTQYF. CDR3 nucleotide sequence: TGCGGCGTCTCCTTCGGAGCTAGCACAGATACGCAGTATTTT.